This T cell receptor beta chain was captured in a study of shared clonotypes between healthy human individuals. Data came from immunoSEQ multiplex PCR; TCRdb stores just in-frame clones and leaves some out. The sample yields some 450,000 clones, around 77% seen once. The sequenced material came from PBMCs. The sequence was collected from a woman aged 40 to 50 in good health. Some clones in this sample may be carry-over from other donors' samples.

CDR3 sequence (DNA): TGTGCCAGTTCGACAGGGGAGGACACTGAAGCTTTCTTT. This encodes CASSTGEDTEAFF. This sequence joins TRBV6-5 and TRBJ1-1; 8 bases fit TRBD1. This CDR3 spans 13 amino acids. Germline values: CDR1 MNHEY, CDR2 SVGAGI. The J segment lost 3 bases and the V segment lost 9 bases, leaving 6 bases of the junction unmatched.